Below, 28 T cell receptor beta chains from the same sample are listed, as sequenced in a study of human T cells and chemical hapten exposure. Regarding time point: pre-sensitization, week 0. Stated treatment: therapeutic diphenylcyclopropenone sensitization with weekly scalp DPC. Via MiXCR, TCRdb re-called the RACE reads, giving one row per CDR3 protein. The top ten clones hold over 6.5% of a sample with some 300,000 distinct CDR3 sequences, about 5.4% of them seen once. Sample: whole blood, taken in connection with sensitization to the hapten diphenylcyclopropenone (DPC). The source of these receptors is a woman between 18 and 29 years old with alopecia areata. Some clones in this sample may be carry-over from other donors' samples.

The rearrangement uses TRBV6-1 and TRBJ2-3, with a possible D match to TRBD2 (7 bases). Per germline, CDR1 MNHNS and CDR2 SASEGT. The CDR3 totals 15 residues. V gave up 2 bases and J gave up 2 bases, with 11 bases separating them. CDR3 sequence reads: CASSEQAGATDTQYF. The CDR3, as DNA: TGTGCCAGCAGTGAACAGGCGGGGGCCACAGATACGCAGTATTTT.

This clonotype was picked up a small number of times. This chain links TRBV3-1 with TRBJ2-1; D possibly corresponds to TRBD2 (7 bases). V lost 2 bases, J lost 4 bases, and 18 bases lay in between. Per the germline V gene, CDR1 is LGHDT and CDR2 is YNNKEL (reference sequence). This CDR3 is built from 17 residues. CDR3 coding DNA: TGTGCCAGCAGCCAACTAGCGAAGGGGGGGCATTACAATGAGCAGTTCTTC. It specifies CASSQLAKGGHYNEQFF.

This clonotype was seen a handful of times. The gene calls are TRBV5-6 and TRBJ1-1; D might be TRBD1 (5 bases). V was shortened by 0 bases and J by 8 bases, with 14 bases between the two germline ends. Per germline, CDR1 SGHDT and CDR2 YYEEEE. The CDR3 runs 14 residues. CDR3 sequence: CASSLVGGGAEAFF. The CDR3 region has the DNA TGTGCCAGCAGCTTGGTCGGGGGAGGGGCCGAAGCTTTCTTT.

The chain recombines TRBV6-5 with TRBJ2-7; D unclear. The CDR3 has 14 amino acids. Germline CDR1 MNHEY, CDR2 SVGAGI. Trimming took off 6 bases at V and 0 bases at J, with 12 bases between the two ends. This CDR3 is CASRPDLDSYEQYF. CDR3 coding DNA: TGTGCCAGCAGGCCAGACCTGGACTCCTACGAGCAGTACTTC.

This clonotype was seen repeatedly, ten times or more. The chain's CDR3 is CASHGTGEGPQHF. CDR3 bases: TGTGCCAGCCATGGGACAGGGGAAGGGCCCCAGCATTTT. This sequence joins TRBV12-3 or TRBV12-4 and TRBJ1-5; TRBD1 aligns across 10 bases. V was pared by 8 bases and J by 9 bases, with 7 bases of the junction left unmatched. This CDR3 has 13 residues.

In its sample, this clonotype was seen a few times. This rearrangement joins TRBV9 to TRBJ1-3; 10 positions agree with TRBD1. The J segment lost 4 bases and the V segment lost 4 bases, leaving 11 bases of the junction unmatched. The CDR3 sequence is 17 residues long. CDR1 is SGDLS and CDR2 is YYNGEE in the germline V gene. The CDR3 spells CASSIRGTGVGGNTIYF. The CDR3 DNA sequence: TGTGCCAGCAGCATCCGAGGGACAGGGGTAGGAGGAAACACCATATATTTT. Combining the CDR3 with reference TRBV9 and TRBJ1-3 gives the whole variable domain DSGVTQTPKHLITATGQRVTLRCSPRSGDLSVYWYQQSLDQGLQFLIQYYNGEERAKGNILERFSAQQFPDLHSELNLSSLELGDSALYFCASSIRGTGVGGNTIYFGEGSWLTVV.

This clonotype was counted between two and nine times. The V gene is TRBV20-1, the J gene TRBJ2-5; TRBD2 might be the D (6 bases). The V end was cut by 3 bases, the J end by 2 bases, with 10 bases between. Germline V lookup: CDR1 DFQATT, CDR2 SNEGSKA (reference sequence). This CDR3 has 13 residues. CDR3 in DNA: TGCAGTGCTAGGTTTGGGACTCAAGAGACCCAGTACTTC. Protein: CSARFGTQETQYF.

This clonotype was observed many times. The J gene is TRBJ1-4, the V gene TRBV4-3, with D perhaps TRBD1 (5 bases). This CDR3 is built from 15 residues. Germline assignment: CDR1 LGHNA and CDR2 YSLEER. Trimming shortened V by 4 bases and J by 3 bases, and 12 bases separated the two germline ends. The CDR3 region has the DNA TGCGCCAGCAGCCCCAGACAGATACCTAATGAAAAACTGTTTTTT. Its translation is CASSPRQIPNEKLFF.

V and J are TRBV5-5 and TRBJ2-5, with D perhaps matching TRBD1 (6 bases). This CDR3 spans 17 amino acids. Looked up from germline, CDR1 is SGHKS and CDR2 is YYEKEE (reference sequence). V lost 4 bases, J lost 4 bases, and 23 bases lay in between. DNA for the CDR3: TGTGCCAGCAGCCTCGTTTCACAGGGATGGTTAAGAGAGACCCAGTACTTC. This codes for CASSLVSQGWLRETQYF. The entire variable domain, with the rest obtained from reference TRBV5-5 and TRBJ2-5, is as follows: DAGVTQSPTHLIKTRGQQVTLRCSPISGHKSVSWYQQVLGQGPQFIFQYYEKEERGRGNFPDRFSARQFPNYSSELNVNALLLGDSALYLCASSLVSQGWLRETQYFGPGTRLLVL.

This clonotype was found many times. V and J are TRBV5-1 and TRBJ2-1, with unresolved D. The V end was cut by 5 bases, the J end by 7 bases, with 4 bases between. The CDR3 has 10 residues. Germline V gene lookup returns CDR1 SGHRS and CDR2 YFSETQ. The CDR3 DNA follows: TGCGCCAGCAGTGGAAATGAGCAGTTCTTC. Translated: CASSGNEQFF.

V gene TRBV5-1 combines with J gene TRBJ1-2; 8 bases agree with TRBD1. The J segment lost 6 bases and the V segment lost 4 bases, leaving 2 bases of the junction unmatched. The CDR3 has 12 residues. Germline values: CDR1 SGHRS, CDR2 YFSETQ. The CDR3 here is CASSQDRDGYTF. Here the CDR3 DNA reads TGCGCCAGCAGCCAGGACAGGGATGGCTACACCTTC.

This clonotype was detected a few times. The chain is built from TRBV5-4 and TRBJ2-3; D remains unclear. CDR3 length equals 14 residues. Trimming left V 1 base short and J 2 bases short, with 8 bases between. The germline CDR1 and CDR2 sequences are SGHNT and YYREEE (reference sequence). Here the CDR3 reads CASSLTPPTDTQYF. The CDR3 region has the DNA TGTGCCAGCAGCTTGACACCTCCCACAGATACGCAGTATTTT.

This clonotype was counted ten times or more. The chain is built from TRBV9 and TRBJ2-3; D is unresolved. The germline CDR1 and CDR2 sequences are SGDLS and YYNGEE. The CDR3 length is 15 residues. Trimming pared 0 bases from V and 4 bases from J, leaving 12 bases between. CDR3 nucleotide sequence: TGTGCCAGCAGCGTAGCGAATATAAGGGCAGATACGCAGTATTTT. Translating gives CASSVANIRADTQYF.

The rearrangement links TRBV6-6 to TRBJ1-3; 9 bases map to TRBD1. The CDR3 has 18 amino acids. V was pared by 4 bases and J by 2 bases, with 12 bases of the junction left unmatched. CDR1 and CDR2 from the germline V gene are MNHNY and SVGAGI (reference sequence). The CDR3 sequence is CASSFSSGQGMAGNTIYF. Written as DNA, the CDR3 is TGTGCCAGCAGTTTTTCTTCCGGACAGGGGATGGCTGGAAACACCATATATTTT.

This clonotype was recorded a few times. The V and J genes are TRBV28 and TRBJ1-2, with TRBD1 matching 10 bases. Germline-derived CDR1 and CDR2 are MDHEN and SYDVKM. This CDR3 spans 14 amino acids. Unmatched junction bases numbered 9, after V lost 7 bases and J lost 7 bases. The CDR3 region has the DNA TGTGCCAGCACCGTACTGACAGGGGGCGCTGGCTACACCTTC. It codes for CASTVLTGGAGYTF.

This clonotype was observed at least ten times. The V call is TRBV3-1, the J call TRBJ2-5; maybe TRBD1 (6 bases). Germline-derived CDR1 and CDR2 are LGHDT and YNNKEL (reference sequence). The CDR3 totals 14 residues. The V end was cut by 3 bases, the J end by 2 bases, with 10 bases between. Here the CDR3 DNA reads TGTGCCAGCAGCCATCTCGACAGGCAAGAGACCCAGTACTTC. Encoded protein: CASSHLDRQETQYF.

This clonotype was recorded many times. The V and J genes are TRBV5-1 and TRBJ1-1; unclear D gene. The CDR3 covers 14 residues. Germline CDR1 SGHRS, CDR2 YFSETQ. Trimming cost V 1 base and J 1 base, with 8 bases left between them. The CDR3 DNA is TGCGCCAGCAGCTTGCAGCGTACGAACACTGAAGCTTTCTTT. Amino acid sequence: CASSLQRTNTEAFF.

At least ten counts were recorded for this clonotype. The rearrangement uses TRBV5-1 and TRBJ1-4, with 7 bases aligning to TRBD1. Unmatched junction bases numbered 4, after V lost 4 bases and J lost 4 bases. Germline V gene lookup returns CDR1 SGHRS and CDR2 YFSETQ. This CDR3 is built from 14 residues. The CDR3 nucleotides are TGCGCCAGCAGCCCAGGGGGGGATAATGAAAAACTGTTTTTT. Protein product: CASSPGGDNEKLFF.

This clonotype showed up many times. The chain is built from TRBV27 and TRBJ2-1, with D unresolved. V was clipped by 3 bases and J by 0 bases, with 9 bases between them. Germline CDR1 and CDR2: MNHEY and SMNVEV (reference sequence). The CDR3 has 15 residues. CDR3 DNA sequence: TGTGCCAGCAGTTTGTCGCGTAGCTCCTACAATGAGCAGTTCTTC. This encodes CASSLSRSSYNEQFF.

This clonotype was observed many times. This sequence joins TRBV18 and TRBJ1-4, with D perhaps matching TRBD1 (6 bases). The CDR3 is 15 amino acids. From germline, CDR1 is KGHSH and CDR2 LQKENI. V was trimmed by 4 bases and J by 5 bases, leaving 14 bases between them. CDR3 in amino acids: CASSRQDGGNEKLFF. The CDR3 nucleotides read TGTGCCAGCTCACGACAGGACGGGGGAAATGAAAAACTGTTTTTT.

The chain carries TRBV20-1 and TRBJ1-6; a possible D gene is TRBD1 (5 bases). Germline assignment: CDR1 DFQATT and CDR2 SNEGSKA (reference sequence). The length of the CDR3 is 13 residues. Trimming took 6 bases from V and 10 from J, leaving 16 bases between them. CDR3 residues: CSATTGRESPLHF. The CDR3 DNA sequence: TGCAGTGCCACGACGGGGCGAGAGTCACCCCTCCACTTT.

The genes are TRBV7-9 and TRBJ2-3; 8 nucleotides line up with TRBD1. V trimming: 5 bases; J trimming: 8 bases; junction bases outside the gene matches: 0. The CDR3 is 11 amino acids. Germline CDR1 and CDR2: SEHNR and FQNEAQ (reference sequence). In DNA, the CDR3 is TGTGCCAGCAGCGGACAGGGTACGCAGTATTTT. It yields the protein CASSGQGTQYF.

V gene TRBV10-3 combines with J gene TRBJ2-7, with 8 bases identical to TRBD1. The CDR3 is 12 amino acids. The germline V gene encodes CDR1 ENHRY and CDR2 SYGVKD. The V gene end was trimmed by 10 bases and the J gene end by 4 bases; junction bases not matched to a gene: 6. This chain's CDR3 is CATGTGAYEQYF. The CDR3 coding sequence is TGTGCCACCGGGACAGGAGCGTACGAGCAGTACTTC.

The genes are TRBV29-1 and TRBJ2-2, with D possibly being TRBD1 (6 bases). Germline CDR1 SQVTM, CDR2 ANQGSEA. The CDR3 loop spans 12 amino acids. Trimming removed 4 bases at V and 5 bases at J, with 8 bases between. CDR3 in DNA: TGCAGCGTTGGAAGGGGGACCGGGGAGCTGTTTTTT. Translating it yields CSVGRGTGELFF.

This clonotype occurred a few times. This chain's CDR3 is CASSSGTSGGPSTDTQYF. DNA for the CDR3: TGTGCCAGCAGCTCCGGGACTAGCGGGGGGCCCAGCACAGATACGCAGTATTTT. The chain couples TRBV12-3 or TRBV12-4 to TRBJ2-3; 15 bases line up with TRBD2. V gave up 6 bases and J gave up 0 bases; unmatched junction bases: 7. The CDR3 loop spans 18 amino acids.

This clonotype showed up just a few times. V usage is TRBV6-5 and J usage is TRBJ2-7; D is perhaps TRBD1 (6 bases). This CDR3 region has 14 residues. Germline assignment: CDR1 MNHEY and CDR2 SVGAGI. Between the trimmed V and J ends, which lost 1 base and 5 bases, there was a span of 12 bases. The chain's CDR3 is CASSYWGRADEQYF. The CDR3 coding sequence is TGTGCCAGCAGTTACTGGGGGCGCGCCGACGAGCAGTACTTC.

In its sample, this clonotype was seen many times. V is TRBV6-2 or TRBV6-3 and J is TRBJ2-7; D is unresolved. CDR3 length: 14 amino acids. The V gene lost 2 bases and the J gene lost 2 bases, with 10 bases spanning the gap. Germline V gene data show CDR1 as MNHEY and CDR2 as SVGEGT. The CDR3 DNA is TGTGCCAGCAGTTACGACCGCCCTACCTACGAGCAGTACTTC. Residues: CASSYDRPTYEQYF.

This clonotype was found a few times. J is TRBJ2-3 and V is TRBV7-2; D remains unclear. V was cut by 4 bases and J by 0 bases, with 8 bases left in between. Germline CDR1 is SGHTA and CDR2 is FQGNSA. The CDR3 sequence is 14 residues long. In DNA form, the CDR3 reads TGTGCCAGCAGCTCCTATCTTAGCACAGATACGCAGTATTTT. Encoded protein: CASSSYLSTDTQYF. The whole variable domain, filled in from reference TRBV7-2 and TRBJ2-3, reads GAGVSQSPSNKVTEKGKDVELRCDPISGHTALYWYRQSLGQGLEFLIYFQGNSAPDKSGLPSDRFSAERTGGSVSTLTIQRTQQEDSAVYLCASSSYLSTDTQYFGPGTRLTVL.